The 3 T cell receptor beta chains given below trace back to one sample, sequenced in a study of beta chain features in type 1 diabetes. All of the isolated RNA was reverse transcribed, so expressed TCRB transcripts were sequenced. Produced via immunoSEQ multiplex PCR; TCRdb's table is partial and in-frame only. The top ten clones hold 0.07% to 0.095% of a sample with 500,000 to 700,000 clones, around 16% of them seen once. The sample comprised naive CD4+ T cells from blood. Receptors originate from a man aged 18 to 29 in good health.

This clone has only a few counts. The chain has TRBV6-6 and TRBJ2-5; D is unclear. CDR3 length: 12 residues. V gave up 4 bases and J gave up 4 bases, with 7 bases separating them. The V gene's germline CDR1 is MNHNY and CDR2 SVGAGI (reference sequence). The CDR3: CASSFQRETQYF. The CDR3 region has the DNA TGTGCCAGCAGTTTTCAACGAGAGACCCAGTACTTC.

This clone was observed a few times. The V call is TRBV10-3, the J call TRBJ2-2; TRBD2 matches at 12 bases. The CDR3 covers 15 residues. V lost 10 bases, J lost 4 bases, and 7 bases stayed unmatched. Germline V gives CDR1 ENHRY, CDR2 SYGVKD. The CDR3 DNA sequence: TGTGCCAGCCGACTAGCGGGAGAAGGCACCGGGGAGCTGTTTTTT. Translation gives CASRLAGEGTGELFF.

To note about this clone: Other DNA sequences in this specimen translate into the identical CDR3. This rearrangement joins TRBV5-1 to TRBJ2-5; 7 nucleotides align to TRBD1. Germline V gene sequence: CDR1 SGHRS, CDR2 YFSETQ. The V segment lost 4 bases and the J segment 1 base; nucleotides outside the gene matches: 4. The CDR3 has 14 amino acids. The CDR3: CASSPGQIQETQYF. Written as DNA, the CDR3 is TGCGCCAGCAGCCCGGGACAGATCCAAGAGACCCAGTACTTC. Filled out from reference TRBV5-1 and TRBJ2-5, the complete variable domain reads KAGVTQTPRYLIKTRGQQVTLSCSPISGHRSVSWYQQTPGQGLQFLFEYFSETQRNKGNFPGRFSGRQFSNSRSEMNVSTLELGDSALYLCASSPGQIQETQYFGPGTRLLVL.